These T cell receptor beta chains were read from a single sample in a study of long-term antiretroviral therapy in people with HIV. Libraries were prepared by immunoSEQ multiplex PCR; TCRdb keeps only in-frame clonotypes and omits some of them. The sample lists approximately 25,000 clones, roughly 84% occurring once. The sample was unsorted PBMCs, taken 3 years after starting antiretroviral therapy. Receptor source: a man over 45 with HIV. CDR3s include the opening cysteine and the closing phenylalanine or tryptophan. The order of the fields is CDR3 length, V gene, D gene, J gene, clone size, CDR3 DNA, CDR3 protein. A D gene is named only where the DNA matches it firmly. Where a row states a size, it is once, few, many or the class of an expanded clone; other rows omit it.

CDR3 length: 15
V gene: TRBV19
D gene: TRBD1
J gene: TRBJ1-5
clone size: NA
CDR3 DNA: TGTGCCAGCAATAATCCCACAGGGGGATCTCAGCCCCAGCATTTT
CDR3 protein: CASNNPTGGSQPQHF

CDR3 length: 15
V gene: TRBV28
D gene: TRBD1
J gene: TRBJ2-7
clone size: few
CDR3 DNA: TGTGCCAGCAGTCAGATCGGGACAGCCACCTACGAGCAGTACTTC
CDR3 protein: CASSQIGTATYEQYF

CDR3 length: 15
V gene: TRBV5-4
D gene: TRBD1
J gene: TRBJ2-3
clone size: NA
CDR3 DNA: TGTGCCAGCAGCCCCGGGACAGCCTTCACAGATACGCAGTATTTT
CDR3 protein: CASSPGTAFTDTQYF

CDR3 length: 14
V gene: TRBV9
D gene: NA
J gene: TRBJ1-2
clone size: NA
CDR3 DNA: TGTGCCAGCAGCGTAGAATCGTCCCTCTATGGCTACACCTTC
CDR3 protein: CASSVESSLYGYTF

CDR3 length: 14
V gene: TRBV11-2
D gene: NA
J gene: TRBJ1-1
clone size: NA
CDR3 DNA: TGTGCCAGCAGCTTAGATTGGGGCGGGGCGGAGGCTTTCTTT
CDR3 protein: CASSLDWGGAEAFF

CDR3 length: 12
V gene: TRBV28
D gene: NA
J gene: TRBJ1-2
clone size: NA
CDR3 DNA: TGTGCCAGCACCCCGGCCGGCAGGGGCTACACCTTC
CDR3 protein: CASTPAGRGYTF

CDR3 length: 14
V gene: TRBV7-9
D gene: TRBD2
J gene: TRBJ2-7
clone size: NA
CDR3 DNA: TGTGCCAGCAGCTCCGGACTAGCGGGAGCCAAGCAGTACTTC
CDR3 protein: CASSSGLAGAKQYF

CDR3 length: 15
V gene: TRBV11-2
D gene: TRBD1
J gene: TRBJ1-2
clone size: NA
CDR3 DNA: TGTGCCAGCGCTGTACAGGACAGGGAAGACTATGGCTACACCTTC
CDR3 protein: CASAVQDREDYGYTF

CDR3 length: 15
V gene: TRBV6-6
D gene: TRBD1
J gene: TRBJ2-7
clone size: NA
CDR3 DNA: TGTGCCAGCAGGCGGGGACAGGGGGATTCCTACGAGCAGTACTTC
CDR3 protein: CASRRGQGDSYEQYF

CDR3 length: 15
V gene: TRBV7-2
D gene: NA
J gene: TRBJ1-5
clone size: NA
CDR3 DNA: TGTGCCAGCAGCCCCACCGGACGGGCAGGACAGCCCCAGCATTTT
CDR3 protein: CASSPTGRAGQPQHF

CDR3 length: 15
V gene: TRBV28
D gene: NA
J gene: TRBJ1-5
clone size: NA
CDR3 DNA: TGTGCCAGCAGTTTCACTGTCGGGAGGGATCAGCCCCAGCATTTT
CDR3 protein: CASSFTVGRDQPQHF

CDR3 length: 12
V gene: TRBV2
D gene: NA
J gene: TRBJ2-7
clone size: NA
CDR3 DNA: TGTGCCAGCAGTGTGGACGTTCGAGAGCAGTACTTC
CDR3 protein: CASSVDVREQYF

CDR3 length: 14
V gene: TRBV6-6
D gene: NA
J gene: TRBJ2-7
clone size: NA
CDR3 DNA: TGTGCCAGCAGTTACGGGGGACCAAGCTACGAGCAGTACTTC
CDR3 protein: CASSYGGPSYEQYF

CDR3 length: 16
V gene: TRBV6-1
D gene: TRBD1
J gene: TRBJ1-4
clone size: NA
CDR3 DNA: TGTGCCAGCAGTGATCCCGGTGAGGGGGCGGTTGAAAAACTGTTTTTT
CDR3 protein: CASSDPGEGAVEKLFF

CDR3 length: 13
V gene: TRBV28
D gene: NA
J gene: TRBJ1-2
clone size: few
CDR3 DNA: TGTGCCAGCAGTCCCGGGACGACGTATGGCTACACCTTC
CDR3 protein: CASSPGTTYGYTF

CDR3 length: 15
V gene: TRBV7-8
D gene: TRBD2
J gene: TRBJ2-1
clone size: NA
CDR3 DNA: TGTGCCAGCAGTATAGGGACTAGCGGCCTACAATGGGGGGTCTTC
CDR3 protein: CASSIGTSGLQWGVF

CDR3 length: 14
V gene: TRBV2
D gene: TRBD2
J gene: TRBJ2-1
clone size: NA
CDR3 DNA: TGTGCCAGCAGGCCGACTAGCGGAGGGAATGAGCAGTTCTTC
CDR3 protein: CASRPTSGGNEQFF

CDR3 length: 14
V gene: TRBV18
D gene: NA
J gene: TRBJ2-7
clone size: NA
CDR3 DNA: TGTGCCAGCTCACCACCGGGGCTCAGCTACGAGCAGTACTTC
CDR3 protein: CASSPPGLSYEQYF

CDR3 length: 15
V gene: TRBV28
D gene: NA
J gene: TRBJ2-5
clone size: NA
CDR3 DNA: TGTGCCAGCAGATTACCGGGACTTGGGGGAGAGACCCAGTACTTC
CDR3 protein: CASRLPGLGGETQYF

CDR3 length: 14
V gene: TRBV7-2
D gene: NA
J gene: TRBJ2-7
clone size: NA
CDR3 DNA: TGTGCCAGCAGCCGGGACTGGGATGGCTACGAGCAGTACTTC
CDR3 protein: CASSRDWDGYEQYF

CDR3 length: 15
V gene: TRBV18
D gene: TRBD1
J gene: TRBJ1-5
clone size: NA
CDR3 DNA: TGTGCCAGCTCTTTTGGACAGGCTAAGAATCAGCCCCAGCATTTT
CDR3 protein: CASSFGQAKNQPQHF

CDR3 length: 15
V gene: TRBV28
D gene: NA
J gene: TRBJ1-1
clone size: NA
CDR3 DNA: TGTGCCAGCAGCTACACCCTGCGGGGGATCGCTGAAGCTTTCTTT
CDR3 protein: CASSYTLRGIAEAFF

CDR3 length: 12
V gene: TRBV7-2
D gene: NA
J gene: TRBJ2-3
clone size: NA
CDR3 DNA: TGTGCCAGCAGCTCCCCGGGGGATACGCAGTATTTT
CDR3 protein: CASSSPGDTQYF

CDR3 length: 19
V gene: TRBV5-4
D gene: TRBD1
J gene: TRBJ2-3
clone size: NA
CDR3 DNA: TGTGCCAGCAGCTCAGATCCCGGGACAGTGACACAGAGCACAGATACGCAGTATTTT
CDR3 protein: CASSSDPGTVTQSTDTQYF

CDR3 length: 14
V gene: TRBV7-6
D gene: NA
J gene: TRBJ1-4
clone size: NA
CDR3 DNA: TGTGCCAGCAGCTTAGACCCTGACAATGAAAAACTGTTTTTT
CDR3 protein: CASSLDPDNEKLFF

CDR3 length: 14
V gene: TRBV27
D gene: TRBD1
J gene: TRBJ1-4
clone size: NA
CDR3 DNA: TGTGCCAGCAGTCTACAGGGGCGGGAGGAAAAACTGTTTTTT
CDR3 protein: CASSLQGREEKLFF

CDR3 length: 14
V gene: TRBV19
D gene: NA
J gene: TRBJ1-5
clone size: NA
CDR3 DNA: TGTGCCAGTAGTATTAGGGGGGCCTATCAGCCCCAGCATTTT
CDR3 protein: CASSIRGAYQPQHF

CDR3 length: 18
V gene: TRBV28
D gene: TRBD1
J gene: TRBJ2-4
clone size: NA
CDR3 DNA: TGTGCCAGCAGACTAGGGCCTGAGGTGATGGGACAGAAAAACATTCAGTACTTC
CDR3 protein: CASRLGPEVMGQKNIQYF

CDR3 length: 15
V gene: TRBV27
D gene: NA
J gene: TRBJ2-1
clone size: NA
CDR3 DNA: TGTGCCAGCAGTTTACGGGGGAGCTCCTACAATGAGCAGTTCTTC
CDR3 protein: CASSLRGSSYNEQFF

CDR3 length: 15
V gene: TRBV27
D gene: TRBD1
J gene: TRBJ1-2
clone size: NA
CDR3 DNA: TGTGCCAGCAGTTCTTTTCGGACAGGGGGCGATGGCTACACCTTC
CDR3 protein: CASSSFRTGGDGYTF

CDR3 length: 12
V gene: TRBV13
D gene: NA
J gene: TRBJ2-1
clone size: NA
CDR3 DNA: TGTGCCAGCAGCTTAGGAGGGAATGAGCAGTTCTTC
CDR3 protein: CASSLGGNEQFF

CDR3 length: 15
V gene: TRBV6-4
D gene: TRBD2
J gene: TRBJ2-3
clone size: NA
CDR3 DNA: TGTGCCAGCAGTGACTCTAGCGGGGGCACAGATACGCAGTATTTT
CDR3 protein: CASSDSSGGTDTQYF

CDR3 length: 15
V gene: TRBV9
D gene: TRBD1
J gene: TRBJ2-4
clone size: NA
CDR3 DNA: TGTGCCAGCAGCCCTCAGACAGGGGGCGGAAACATTCAGTACTTC
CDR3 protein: CASSPQTGGGNIQYF

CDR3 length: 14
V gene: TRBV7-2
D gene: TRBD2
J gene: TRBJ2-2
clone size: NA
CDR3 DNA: TGTGCCAGCAGCTCCCTCGGGGGGGCCGGGGAGCTGTTTTTT
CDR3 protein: CASSSLGGAGELFF

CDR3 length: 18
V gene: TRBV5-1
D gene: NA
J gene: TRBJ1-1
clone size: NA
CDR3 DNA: TGCGCCAGCAGCCCCTCTCTACGGGGTCGGGGGGAGATACATGAAGCTTTCTTT
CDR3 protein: CASSPSLRGRGEIHEAFF

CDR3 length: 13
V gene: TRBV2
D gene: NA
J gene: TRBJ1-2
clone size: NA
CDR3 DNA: TGTGCCAGCAGTGAAGGCTTTGGGGATGGCTACACCTTC
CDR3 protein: CASSEGFGDGYTF

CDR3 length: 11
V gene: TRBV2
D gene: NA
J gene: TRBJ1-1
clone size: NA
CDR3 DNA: TGTGCCAGCAGGGAGGGCACTGAAGCTTTCTTT
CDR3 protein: CASREGTEAFF

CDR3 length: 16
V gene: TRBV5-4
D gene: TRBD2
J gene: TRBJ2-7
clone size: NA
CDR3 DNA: TGTGCCAGCAGCTCGCACTGGGGACTAGCGGGGGACGAGCAGTACTTT
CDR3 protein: CASSSHWGLAGDEQYF

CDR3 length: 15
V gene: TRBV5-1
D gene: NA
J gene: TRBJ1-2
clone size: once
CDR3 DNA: TGCGCCAGCAGCTCCGCCAAGGCAGGGAACCCTGGCTACACCTTC
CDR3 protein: CASSSAKAGNPGYTF

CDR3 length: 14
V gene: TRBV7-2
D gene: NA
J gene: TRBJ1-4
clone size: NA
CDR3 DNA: TGTGCCAGCAGCTTAACGGGAGATGGGGAAAAACTGTTTTTT
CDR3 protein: CASSLTGDGEKLFF

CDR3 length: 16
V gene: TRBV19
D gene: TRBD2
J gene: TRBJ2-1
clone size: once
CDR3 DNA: TGTGCCAGTAGTACCCTGACTAGCGGGGGGATAAGTGAGCAGTTCTTC
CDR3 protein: CASSTLTSGGISEQFF

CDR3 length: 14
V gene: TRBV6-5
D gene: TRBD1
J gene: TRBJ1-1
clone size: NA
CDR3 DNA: TGTGCCAGCAGTCACGACAGGGAGAACACTGAAGCTTTCTTT
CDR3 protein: CASSHDRENTEAFF

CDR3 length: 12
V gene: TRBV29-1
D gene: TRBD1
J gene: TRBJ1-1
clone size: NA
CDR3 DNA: TGCAGCGCCATAGACAGGGAAGTTGGAGCTTTCTTT
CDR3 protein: CSAIDREVGAFF

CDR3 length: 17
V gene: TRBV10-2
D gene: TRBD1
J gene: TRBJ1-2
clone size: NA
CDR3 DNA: TGCGCCAGCAGTGAGTCGGTTGAGACAGGGGGAAAAGGGGGCTACACCTTC
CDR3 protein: CASSESVETGGKGGYTF

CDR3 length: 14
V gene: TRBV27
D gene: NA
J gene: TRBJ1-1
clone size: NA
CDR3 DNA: TGTGCCAGCAGTTTGGGGGCGGGCCGCTATGAAGCTTTCTTT
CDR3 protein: CASSLGAGRYEAFF

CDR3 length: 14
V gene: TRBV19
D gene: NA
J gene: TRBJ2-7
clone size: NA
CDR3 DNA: TGTGCCAGTAGTGGTGGAGGGGGAGTCTACGAGCAGTACTTC
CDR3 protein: CASSGGGGVYEQYF

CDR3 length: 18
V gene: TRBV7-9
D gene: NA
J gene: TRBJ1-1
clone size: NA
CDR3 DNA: TGTGCCAGCAGCTTAAGAACGTTCAGTCCCATTATGAACACTGAAGCTTTCTTT
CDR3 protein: CASSLRTFSPIMNTEAFF

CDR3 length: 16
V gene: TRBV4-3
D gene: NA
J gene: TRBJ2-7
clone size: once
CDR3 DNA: TGCGCCAGCAGCCAAGGAGTCGGCTTTACCGCCTACGAGCAGTACTTC
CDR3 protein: CASSQGVGFTAYEQYF